These T cell receptor beta chains were read from a single sample in a study of immune heterogeneity within non-small cell lung tumors. One entry per CDR3 protein results from TCRdb running MiXCR on the multiplex PCR reads. This table has approximately 21,000 distinct CDR3 sequences, around 30% appearing once. Sequencing was carried out using lung tumor tissue. The receptor source for this set is a man aged 35 to 55 with non-small cell lung cancer. Each CDR3 is given with its conserved first and last residue. The D gene is left open where the match is weak. Clone size is stated in some rows and not others, as once, few, many or a class when expanded.

D gene: TRBD2; V gene: TRBV4-2; clone size: many; J gene: TRBJ2-3; CDR3 DNA: TGTGCCAGCTCCGGGGGCGCGGGGGGTAGATCAGATACGCAGTATTTT; CDR3 protein: CASSGGAGGRSDTQYF
D gene: TRBD1; V gene: TRBV7-9; clone size: few; J gene: TRBJ1-3; CDR3 DNA: TGTGCCAGCAGCTTAGGTACAGGGGACGGCTCTGGAAACACCATATATTTT; CDR3 protein: CASSLGTGDGSGNTIYF
D gene: -; V gene: TRBV14; clone size: many; J gene: TRBJ2-3; CDR3 DNA: TGTGCCAGCAGCCAAACAGATTCTACGCAGTATTTT; CDR3 protein: CASSQTDSTQYF
D gene: TRBD1; V gene: TRBV25-1; clone size: -; J gene: TRBJ2-1; CDR3 DNA: TGTGCCAGCACCAGGACAGGCCCTAGCTCCTACAATGAGCAGTTCTTC; CDR3 protein: CASTRTGPSSYNEQFF
D gene: -; V gene: TRBV12-3/TRBV12-4; clone size: -; J gene: TRBJ2-7; CDR3 DNA: TGTGCCAGAAGTCCCCCCGGACTAACGGTCTCCGGGTCCTACGAGCAGTACTTC; CDR3 protein: CARSPPGLTVSGSYEQYF
D gene: TRBD2; V gene: TRBV12-3/TRBV12-4; clone size: many; J gene: TRBJ2-2; CDR3 DNA: TGTGCCAGCAGTCAATCCGGGACTAGGCGTACCGGGGAGCTGTTTTTT; CDR3 protein: CASSQSGTRRTGELFF
D gene: -; V gene: TRBV5-6; clone size: few; J gene: TRBJ1-2; CDR3 DNA: TGTGCCAGCAGCTTGGAGTACCTGGATGGCTACACCTTC; CDR3 protein: CASSLEYLDGYTF
D gene: TRBD1; V gene: TRBV19; clone size: medium-sized; J gene: TRBJ1-2; CDR3 DNA: TGTGCCAGTAGTATGGGGACAGAATATGGCTACACCTTC; CDR3 protein: CASSMGTEYGYTF
D gene: TRBD1; V gene: TRBV2; clone size: many; J gene: TRBJ2-7; CDR3 DNA: TGTGCCACCAGGGACAGTCGAGGGGGTTACGAGCAGTACTTC; CDR3 protein: CATRDSRGGYEQYF
D gene: -; V gene: TRBV5-1; clone size: few; J gene: TRBJ2-3; CDR3 DNA: TGCGCCAGCAGCTTCCGACAGATTCCCACAGATACGCAGTATTTT; CDR3 protein: CASSFRQIPTDTQYF
D gene: -; V gene: TRBV7-9; clone size: -; J gene: TRBJ2-4; CDR3 DNA: TGTGCCAGCAGCTTAAGTAAGGACATTCAGTACTTC; CDR3 protein: CASSLSKDIQYF
D gene: -; V gene: TRBV13; clone size: -; J gene: TRBJ1-1; CDR3 DNA: TGTGCCAGCACCAGAGGGGGTTCGAACACTGAAGCTTTCTTT; CDR3 protein: CASTRGGSNTEAFF
D gene: -; V gene: TRBV7-9; clone size: -; J gene: TRBJ2-2; CDR3 DNA: TGTGCCAGCAGCTTAGCCGAAACGAACACCGGGGAGCTGTTTTTT; CDR3 protein: CASSLAETNTGELFF
D gene: TRBD2; V gene: TRBV20-1; clone size: few; J gene: TRBJ2-1; CDR3 DNA: TGCAGTGCTAGTCCAGCGGGAGGTTTAAATGAGCAGTTCTTC; CDR3 protein: CSASPAGGLNEQFF
D gene: -; V gene: TRBV7-2; clone size: many; J gene: TRBJ1-5; CDR3 DNA: TGTGCCAGCAGCTTTGGGGGTGGTAGCGTGGCCCAGCATTTT; CDR3 protein: CASSFGGGSVAQHF
D gene: TRBD2; V gene: TRBV2; clone size: -; J gene: TRBJ2-5; CDR3 DNA: TGTGCCAGCAGTGCTCTAGCGGGAGTGGGGGAGACCCAGTACTTC; CDR3 protein: CASSALAGVGETQYF
D gene: -; V gene: TRBV29-1; clone size: few; J gene: TRBJ1-2; CDR3 DNA: TGCAGCGTTGACAGGGATGGCTACACCTTC; CDR3 protein: CSVDRDGYTF
D gene: TRBD2; V gene: TRBV19; clone size: -; J gene: TRBJ2-7; CDR3 DNA: TGTGCCAGCTCAGCGGGAGCCAAGTACGAGAAGTACTTC; CDR3 protein: CASSAGAKYEKYF
D gene: TRBD2; V gene: TRBV11-3; clone size: few; J gene: TRBJ2-7; CDR3 DNA: TGTGCCAGCAGTCAAGTTAGCGGGAGCCACGAGCAGTACTTC; CDR3 protein: CASSQVSGSHEQYF
D gene: TRBD2; V gene: TRBV20-1; clone size: few; J gene: TRBJ2-5; CDR3 DNA: TGCAGTGCTAGAGTCCTAGCGGGACACCAAGAGACCCAGTACTTC; CDR3 protein: CSARVLAGHQETQYF
D gene: -; V gene: TRBV27; clone size: many; J gene: TRBJ2-1; CDR3 DNA: TGTGCCAGCAGTTTAGGTAGTCCCAATGAGCAGTTCTTC; CDR3 protein: CASSLGSPNEQFF
D gene: TRBD1; V gene: TRBV5-4; clone size: -; J gene: TRBJ2-2; CDR3 DNA: TGTGCCAGCAGCTTGGGGGGACAGGGGGGCACCGGGGAGCTGTTTTTT; CDR3 protein: CASSLGGQGGTGELFF
D gene: -; V gene: TRBV12-5; clone size: -; J gene: TRBJ2-7; CDR3 DNA: TGTGCTAGTGGTTTGGCATACCGGGATCAACTTATTGGGCAGTACTTC; CDR3 protein: CASGLAYRDQLIGQYF
D gene: TRBD2; V gene: TRBV7-7; clone size: -; J gene: TRBJ2-3; CDR3 DNA: TGTGCTAGCAGCTTGGCAAGCGGGAGGGCCGATACGCAGTATTTT; CDR3 protein: CASSLASGRADTQYF
D gene: -; V gene: TRBV11-1; clone size: -; J gene: TRBJ2-1; CDR3 DNA: TGTGCCAGCAGCTTAAACGGGCGGGCATACTACAATGAGCAGTTCTTC; CDR3 protein: CASSLNGRAYYNEQFF
D gene: -; V gene: TRBV10-3; clone size: -; J gene: TRBJ1-2; CDR3 DNA: TGTGCCAGCCTTAGGACGGAGGAGGAGGGCTACACCTTC; CDR3 protein: CASLRTEEEGYTF
D gene: -; V gene: TRBV5-6; clone size: -; J gene: TRBJ2-7; CDR3 DNA: TGTGCCAGCAGACGGGAACAGGGTCGTTCCTACGAGCAGTACTTC; CDR3 protein: CASRREQGRSYEQYF
D gene: -; V gene: TRBV27; clone size: medium-sized; J gene: TRBJ1-5; CDR3 DNA: TGTGCCAGCAGCCAACAGGGAATGAGCAATCAGCCCCAGCATTTT; CDR3 protein: CASSQQGMSNQPQHF
D gene: -; V gene: TRBV7-2; clone size: many; J gene: TRBJ2-5; CDR3 DNA: TGTGCCAGCAGCCCCAGCCGCTCCCAAGAGACCCAGTACTTC; CDR3 protein: CASSPSRSQETQYF
D gene: -; V gene: TRBV7-2; clone size: few; J gene: TRBJ1-6; CDR3 DNA: TGTGCCAGCAGCCACCAGACTCGGCGACCGACCGCACCCCTCCACTTT; CDR3 protein: CASSHQTRRPTAPLHF
D gene: TRBD1; V gene: TRBV2; clone size: few; J gene: TRBJ1-3; CDR3 DNA: TGTGCCAGCAGTGATTCGGGACAGGGCAATTCTGGAAACACCATATATTTT; CDR3 protein: CASSDSGQGNSGNTIYF
D gene: -; V gene: TRBV7-2; clone size: few; J gene: TRBJ2-4; CDR3 DNA: TGTGCCAGCAGCTCGACAGGTAGCCTAGCCAAAAACATTCAGTACTTC; CDR3 protein: CASSSTGSLAKNIQYF
D gene: -; V gene: TRBV10-3; clone size: many; J gene: TRBJ2-7; CDR3 DNA: TGTGCCATCAGTGGAAGGGCACTTAACCCGCGGGAGCAGTACTTC; CDR3 protein: CAISGRALNPREQYF
D gene: TRBD2; V gene: TRBV6-1; clone size: many; J gene: TRBJ2-3; CDR3 DNA: TGTGCCAGCAGTGGACTAGCGGGACTCACAGATACGCAGTATTTT; CDR3 protein: CASSGLAGLTDTQYF
D gene: -; V gene: TRBV27; clone size: many; J gene: TRBJ2-1; CDR3 DNA: TGTGCCAGCAGTCCCACAGGTTACAATGAGCAGTTCTTC; CDR3 protein: CASSPTGYNEQFF
D gene: TRBD2; V gene: TRBV6-1; clone size: -; J gene: TRBJ2-2; CDR3 DNA: TGTGCCAGCAGTTATATGGGACTAGCGGCGGCCGGGGAGCTGTTTTTT; CDR3 protein: CASSYMGLAAAGELFF
D gene: -; V gene: TRBV4-2; clone size: few; J gene: TRBJ1-6; CDR3 DNA: TGTGCCAGCAGCCAAGATAGGAACTCCTATAATTCACCCCTCCACTTT; CDR3 protein: CASSQDRNSYNSPLHF
D gene: TRBD2; V gene: TRBV7-9; clone size: -; J gene: TRBJ2-3; CDR3 DNA: TGTGCCAGCAGCTCTGGACTCGGGGGGGGCCCCACTTACACAGATACGCAGTATTTT; CDR3 protein: CASSSGLGGGPTYTDTQYF
D gene: -; V gene: TRBV19; clone size: medium-sized; J gene: TRBJ2-7; CDR3 DNA: TGTGCCAGTAGGAGGAGGGGGGGCCAGGGCAACTACTACGAGCAGTACTTC; CDR3 protein: CASRRRGGQGNYYEQYF
D gene: -; V gene: TRBV2; clone size: -; J gene: TRBJ2-3; CDR3 DNA: TGTGCCAGCAGTTTGCAGGCGGCAGGGTCAGATACGCAGTATTTT; CDR3 protein: CASSLQAAGSDTQYF
D gene: -; V gene: TRBV10-3; clone size: few; J gene: TRBJ2-1; CDR3 DNA: TGTGCCATCAGTGAGACGGGAGTGGAGTTCTTC; CDR3 protein: CAISETGVEFF
D gene: -; V gene: TRBV20-1; clone size: many; J gene: TRBJ1-5; CDR3 DNA: TGCAGTGCTAGGTCCGGTGGAGGCGCGAATCAGCCCCAGCATTTT; CDR3 protein: CSARSGGGANQPQHF
D gene: TRBD1; V gene: TRBV6-5; clone size: -; J gene: TRBJ1-5; CDR3 DNA: TGTGCCAGCAGTTACCCAGGGGGCGGCAATCAGTCCCAGCATTTT; CDR3 protein: CASSYPGGGNQSQHF
D gene: -; V gene: TRBV9; clone size: -; J gene: TRBJ2-5; CDR3 DNA: TGTGCCAGCAGCGTAGCTCTACAAGAGACCCAGTACTTC; CDR3 protein: CASSVALQETQYF
D gene: TRBD2; V gene: TRBV12-5; clone size: few; J gene: TRBJ2-3; CDR3 DNA: TGTGCTAGTGCTCCCAGCGGGAGGGCCTTCGATACGCAGTATTTT; CDR3 protein: CASAPSGRAFDTQYF